This entry concerns a single T cell receptor (beta chain). The data stem from a study of blood T cell repertoires in COVID-19. With 2 bases clipped from V and 9 bases from J, the junction kept 5 bases outside the gene matches. Germline assignment: CDR1 SEHNR and CDR2 FQNEAQ (reference sequence). CDR3 size: 14 residues. Only in-frame clones appear in the TCRdb table, and some are missing; sequencing was by immunoSEQ multiplex PCR. The data hold some 110,000 clones, with more than 60% observed a single time. The chain joins TRBV7-9 to TRBJ2-7, with 12 bases that match TRBD2. Source material: peripheral blood. The receptor comes from a man between 70 and 80 years old with acute or convalescent COVID-19. This chain's CDR3 is CASSLLAGGTVQYF. CDR3 coding DNA: TGTGCCAGCAGCTTACTAGCGGGAGGGACGGTGCAGTACTTC.